This T cell receptor (beta chain) came from a study of T-cell reconstitution after alpha-beta-depleted transplantation in children. This clonotype was recorded many times. Its matching antigen is unknown. General study points: The origin of alpha-beta T cells about two months after transplant was reportedly several hundred expanded graft clones. Diversity and T-cell counts at one year after transplant derived mostly from new T cells.

The library targeted TCRbeta and was prepared with unique molecular identifiers. TCRdb re-derived calls from the PCR reads in MiXCR, one entry per CDR3 protein. Seen here are hundreds of thousands of distinct CDR3 sequences, 10% to 15% observed once, and the top ten hold about 2.2%. The clonotype comes from a male patient between 5 and 17 years old who had a stem cell transplant for acute myeloid leukemia, so the T cells may come from the graft donor. Sequences were derived from PBMCs, mostly from graft donor cells, sampled 360 days after TCRalphabeta/CD19-depleted stem cell transplant.

The CDR3 region has the DNA TGTGCCACCAGCAGAGATCGTTTAGTCAGCAATGAGCAGTTCTTC. It codes for CATSRDRLVSNEQFF. The rearrangement uses TRBV15 and TRBJ2-1; no definite D call. The V gene's germline CDR1 is LNHNV and CDR2 YYDKDF (reference sequence). Between the trimmed V and J ends, which lost 0 bases and 6 bases, there was a span of 12 bases. This CDR3 region has 15 residues. The variable domain in full, completed from reference TRBV15 and TRBJ2-1, reads DAMVIQNPRYQVTQFGKPVTLSCSQTLNHNVMYWYQQKSSQAPKLLFHYYDKDFNNEADTPDNFQSRRPNTSFCFLDIRSPGLGDTAMYLCATSRDRLVSNEQFFGPGTRLTVL.